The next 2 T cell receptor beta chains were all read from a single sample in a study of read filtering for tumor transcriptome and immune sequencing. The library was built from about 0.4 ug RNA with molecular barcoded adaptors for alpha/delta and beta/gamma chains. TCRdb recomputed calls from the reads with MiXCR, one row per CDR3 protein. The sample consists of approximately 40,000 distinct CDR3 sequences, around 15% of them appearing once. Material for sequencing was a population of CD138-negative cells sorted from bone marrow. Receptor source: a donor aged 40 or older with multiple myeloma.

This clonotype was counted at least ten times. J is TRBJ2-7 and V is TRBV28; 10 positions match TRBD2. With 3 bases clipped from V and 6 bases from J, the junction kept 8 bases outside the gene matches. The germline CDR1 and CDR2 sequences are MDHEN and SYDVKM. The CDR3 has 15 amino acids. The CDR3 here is CASSLGASGSSEQYF. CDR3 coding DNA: TGTGCCAGCAGTTTGGGGGCTAGCGGGAGTAGCGAGCAGTACTTC.

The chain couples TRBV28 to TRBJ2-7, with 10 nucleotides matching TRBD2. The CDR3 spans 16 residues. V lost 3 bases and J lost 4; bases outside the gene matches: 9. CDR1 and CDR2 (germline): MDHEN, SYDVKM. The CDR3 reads CASSLGTSGRGYEQYF. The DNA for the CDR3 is TGTGCCAGCAGTTTGGGGACCAGCGGGAGGGGATACGAGCAGTACTTC. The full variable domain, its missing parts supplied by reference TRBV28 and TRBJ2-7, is DVKVTQSSRYLVKRTGEKVFLECVQDMDHENMFWYRQDPGLGLRLIYFSYDVKMKEKGDIPEGYSVSREKKERFSLILESASTNQTSMYLCASSLGTSGRGYEQYFGPGTRLTVT.